This T cell receptor (beta chain) derives from a study of blood T cell repertoires in COVID-19. This clone has only one observation. The Seattle site enrolled patients during active infection and followed them longitudinally. The CDR3 has 14 residues. Looked up from germline, CDR1 is MNHEY and CDR2 is SVGAGI. The V gene lost 9 bases and the J gene lost 0 bases, with 11 bases spanning the gap. Produced via immunoSEQ multiplex PCR; TCRdb's table is partial and in-frame only. The sample has roughly 410,000 clones, around 87% seen once. The rearrangement links TRBV6-5 to TRBJ2-2; D is possibly TRBD1 (6 bases). This TCR was recovered from a woman aged 60-75 years with COVID-19, enrolled during active disease. Sample: peripheral blood. DNA for the CDR3: TGTGCCAGTATAACAGGGTCGAACACCGGGGAGCTGTTTTTT. Its protein is CASITGSNTGELFF.